This T cell receptor (beta chain) was profiled in a study of blood T cells in healthy people across ages. Whenever a sample was processed, at least 7 million PBMCs were isolated. Per sample, no less than 5 micrograms of total RNA were extracted. Notes on the study in general: Naive CD4+ cell counts and diversity both ran higher in long-lived than in aged donors.

This clonotype appeared a few times. Antigen: not known. Combining a sample-barcoded 5' primer with a J-beta primer mix, a second PCR ran for about 7 to 11 cycles. TCRdb redid the calling of the 5' RACE reads with MiXCR, one entry per CDR3 protein. The sample yields fewer than 2,000,000 distinct CDR3 sequences, more than 35% seen once. The CDR3 totals 14 residues. Per the germline V gene, CDR1 is MNHEY and CDR2 is SVGAGI. V gave up 6 bases and J gave up 3 bases, with 14 bases separating them. The chain links TRBV6-5 to TRBJ1-2; no firm D call. The sequence was collected from a human donor in good health. Material for sequencing was blood. In nucleotides, the CDR3 is TGTGCCAGCAGGGGCGCCGCCTTCGACTATGGCTACACCTTC. Translating it yields CASRGAAFDYGYTF.